This record concerns one TCR beta chain sequence. The data originate from a study of shared clonotypes between healthy human individuals. The V gene end was trimmed by 0 bases and the J gene end by 5 bases; junction bases not matched to a gene: 6. This CDR3 has 16 residues. Germline assignment: CDR1 SGDLS and CDR2 YYNGEE. The assay was immunoSEQ multiplex PCR, and TCRdb's table has in-frame clones only and misses some. The data hold about 380,000 clones, with approximately 96% observed a single time. Material: memory CD8+ T cells sorted from blood. Subset described: CD45RO+ cells pooled with CCR7-negative TemRA cells. V gene TRBV9 combines with J gene TRBJ2-2, with 8 bases identical to TRBD1. This receptor was taken from a man aged 30-40 years in good health. The CDR3 sequence: CASSVGTGQMTGELFF. CDR3 bases: TGTGCCAGCAGCGTAGGGACAGGGCAGATGACCGGGGAGCTGTTTTTT.